Detailed here is one T cell receptor (beta chain). The CDR3 sequence is 14 residues long. Trimming shortened V by 3 bases and J by 4 bases, and 12 bases separated the two germline ends. Germline values: CDR1 LNHDA, CDR2 SQIVND (reference sequence). Per the study methods: It was from reference gene primer amplification that nucleated cell counts were estimated. Assay: immunoSEQ multiplex PCR; the TCRdb copy retains only in-frame clones and omits some. V and J calls and clone size follow that table, whereas D and trimming were derived from the DNA. The sample holds 150,000 to 200,000 clones, 82% seen once. The sample belongs to a study of blood T cell repertoires in COVID-19. As for the study in general: Researchers got acute and convalescent COVID-19 samples from the United States, Italy and Spain. In each case, the material was cDNA or gDNA derived from T cells, B-cell-depleted T cells, or PBMCs.

This sequence joins TRBV19 and TRBJ1-1; D perhaps matches TRBD1 (6 bases). The specimen sequenced was peripheral blood. This receptor was obtained from a woman under 40 with acute or convalescent COVID-19. The CDR3 spells CASSITGRATEAFF. The CDR3 DNA reads TGTGCCAGTAGTATCACAGGGCGGGCCACTGAAGCTTTCTTT. Together with reference TRBV19 and TRBJ1-1, the CDR3 gives the full variable domain: DGGITQSPKYLFRKEGQNVTLSCEQNLNHDAMYWYRQDPGQGLRLIYYSQIVNDFQKGDIAEGYSVSREKKESFPLTVTSAQKNPTAFYLCASSITGRATEAFFGQGTRLTVV.